The following is a T cell receptor (beta chain) sequence with its context. This entry is derived from a study of tumor-infiltrating lymphocytes in localized non-small cell lung cancer. Across the whole study: Several tumor histologies, both smoking statuses, and some post-neoadjuvant chemotherapy samples were included.

Data came from immunoSEQ multiplex PCR; TCRdb stores just in-frame clones and leaves some out. The sample includes about 8,400 clones, around 77% of them seen just once. The CDR3 has 15 residues. V dropped 8 bases and J dropped 2; count of bases not matched to a gene: 10. Germline V gene sequence: CDR1 MNHEY, CDR2 SMNVEV (reference sequence). The chain links TRBV27 to TRBJ2-3; 7 bases align to TRBD2. The sequencing input was lung tumor tissue. The receptor comes from a human donor with non-small cell lung cancer. CDR3 sequence: CASGPGTKVTDTQYF. CDR3 nucleotides: TGTGCCAGCGGCCCCGGGACTAAAGTCACAGATACGCAGTATTTT.